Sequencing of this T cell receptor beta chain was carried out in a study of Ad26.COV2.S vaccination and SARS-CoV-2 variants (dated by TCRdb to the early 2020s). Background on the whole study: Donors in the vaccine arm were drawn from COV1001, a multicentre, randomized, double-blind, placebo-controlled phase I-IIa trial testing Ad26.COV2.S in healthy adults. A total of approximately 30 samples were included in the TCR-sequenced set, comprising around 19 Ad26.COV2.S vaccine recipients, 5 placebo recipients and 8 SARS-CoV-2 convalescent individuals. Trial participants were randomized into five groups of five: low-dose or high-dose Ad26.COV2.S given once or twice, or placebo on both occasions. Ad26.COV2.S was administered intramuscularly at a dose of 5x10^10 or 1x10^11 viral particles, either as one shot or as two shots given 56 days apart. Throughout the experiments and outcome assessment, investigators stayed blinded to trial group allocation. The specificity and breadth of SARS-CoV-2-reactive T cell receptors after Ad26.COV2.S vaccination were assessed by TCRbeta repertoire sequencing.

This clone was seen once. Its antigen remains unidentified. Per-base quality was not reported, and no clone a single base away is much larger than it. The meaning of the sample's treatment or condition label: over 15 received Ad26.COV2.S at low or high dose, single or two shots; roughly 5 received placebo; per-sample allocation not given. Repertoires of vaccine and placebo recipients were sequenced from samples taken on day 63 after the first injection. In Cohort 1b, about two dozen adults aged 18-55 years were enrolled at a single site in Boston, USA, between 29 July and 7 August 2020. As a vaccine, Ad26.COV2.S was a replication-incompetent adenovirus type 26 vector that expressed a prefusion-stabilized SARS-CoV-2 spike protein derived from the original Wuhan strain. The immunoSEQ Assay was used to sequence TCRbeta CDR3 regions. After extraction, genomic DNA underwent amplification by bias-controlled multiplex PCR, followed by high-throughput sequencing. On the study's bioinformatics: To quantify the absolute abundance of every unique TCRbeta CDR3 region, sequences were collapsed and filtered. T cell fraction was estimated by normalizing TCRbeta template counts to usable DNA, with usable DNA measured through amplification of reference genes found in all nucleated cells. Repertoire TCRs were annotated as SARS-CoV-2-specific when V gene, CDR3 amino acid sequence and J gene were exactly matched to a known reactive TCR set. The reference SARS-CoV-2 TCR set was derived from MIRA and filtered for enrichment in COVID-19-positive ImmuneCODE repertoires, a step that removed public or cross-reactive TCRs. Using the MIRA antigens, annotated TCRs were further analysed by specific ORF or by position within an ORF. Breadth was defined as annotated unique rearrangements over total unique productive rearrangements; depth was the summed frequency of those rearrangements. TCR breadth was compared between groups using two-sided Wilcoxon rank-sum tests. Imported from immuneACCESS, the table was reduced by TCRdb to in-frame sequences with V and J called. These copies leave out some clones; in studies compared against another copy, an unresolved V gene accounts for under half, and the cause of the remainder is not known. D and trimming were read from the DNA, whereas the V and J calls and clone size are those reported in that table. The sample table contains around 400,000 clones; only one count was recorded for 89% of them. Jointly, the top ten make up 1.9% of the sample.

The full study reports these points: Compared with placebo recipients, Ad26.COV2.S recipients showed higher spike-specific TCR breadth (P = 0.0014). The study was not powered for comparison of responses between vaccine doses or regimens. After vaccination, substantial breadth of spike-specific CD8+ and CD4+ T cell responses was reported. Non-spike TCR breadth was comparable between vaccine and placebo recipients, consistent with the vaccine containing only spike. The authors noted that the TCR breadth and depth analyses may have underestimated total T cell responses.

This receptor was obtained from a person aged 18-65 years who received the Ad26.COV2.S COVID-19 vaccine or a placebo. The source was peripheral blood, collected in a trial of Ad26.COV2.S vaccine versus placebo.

The CDR3: CASSPFEKPNGNTIYF. Read as DNA, the sequence is TGTGCCAGCTCACCATTTGAAAAGCCTAACGGAAACACCATATATTTT. The chain joins TRBV18 to TRBJ1-3; the D gene cannot be named for sure. From the cysteine up to the phenylalanine, the CDR3 has a length of 16 residues. The only DNA kept is the CDR3, 48 bases in frame from the first base. Trimming costs V 2 bases and J 4 bases, and their ends lie 15 bases apart. CDR1 is given as KGHSH and CDR2 as LQKENI, both from the germline V gene. This CDR3, with the reference TRBV18 and TRBJ1-3 proteins standing in past its ends, gives the full variable domain NAGVMQNPRHLVRRRGQEARLRCSPMKGHSHVYWYRQLPEEGLKFMVYLQKENIIDESGMPKERFSAEFPKEGPSILRIQQVVRGDSAAYFCASSPFEKPNGNTIYFGEGSWLTVV.